These T cell receptor beta chains were read from a single sample in a study of memory CD4+ T cells and cytomegalovirus serostatus. Generated by immunoSEQ multiplex PCR, the TCRdb table keeps only in-frame clones and is missing some. The top ten clones hold roughly 1.5% of a sample with about 52,000 clones, about three quarters of them seen once. The sample consisted of memory CD4+ T cells from blood. These receptors all come from an adult in good health and CMV-seropositive. CDR3s include the opening cysteine and the closing phenylalanine or tryptophan. A D gene is named only where the DNA matches it firmly. Where a row states a size, it is once, few, many or the class of an expanded clone; other rows omit it.

v_call	clone_size	j_call	d_call	cdr3_aa	cdr3_nt
TRBV18	.	TRBJ1-2	.	CASSPSPKGRGSFYGYTF	TGTGCCAGCTCACCCTCCCCGAAAGGGCGAGGTTCGTTCTATGGCTACACCTTC
TRBV5-3	.	TRBJ2-5	.	CAQKTRGALGETQYF	TGTGCCCAGAAAACTCGGGGGGCTTTAGGAGAGACCCAGTACTTC
TRBV5-1	.	TRBJ2-1	.	CASTPGPGGEQFF	TGCGCCAGCACCCCGGGCCCAGGTGGCGAGCAGTTCTTC
TRBV7-3	.	TRBJ1-1	TRBD1	CASSTGVNTEAFF	TGTGCCAGCTCGACAGGGGTGAACACTGAAGCTTTCTTT
TRBV2	few	TRBJ1-2	.	CASTDRVYGYTF	TGTGCCAGTACTGACAGAGTCTATGGCTACACCTTC
TRBV5-6	.	TRBJ1-2	.	CASSLDTLYGYTF	TGTGCCAGCAGCTTGGACACACTTTATGGCTACACCTTC
TRBV18	.	TRBJ2-7	.	CASSPNGYEQYF	TGTGCCAGCTCACCAAATGGGTACGAGCAGTACTTC
TRBV14	.	TRBJ2-3	.	CASSQDRRGTQITDTQYF	TGTGCCAGCAGCCAAGATCGGAGGGGGACACAAATCACAGATACGCAGTATTTT
TRBV5-1	.	TRBJ2-7	TRBD2	CASTSGTSGGIHEQYF	TGCGCCAGCACCTCAGGGACTAGCGGGGGGATCCACGAGCAGTACTTC
TRBV20-1	.	TRBJ2-1	.	CSAPLINEQFF	TGCAGTGCCCCCCTAATAAATGAGCAGTTCTTC
TRBV30	.	TRBJ1-2	TRBD1	CASGTVRDGYTF	TGTGCCTCCGGGACAGTCCGAGATGGCTACACCTTC
TRBV7-8	.	TRBJ2-7	TRBD2	CASSLSKEGLAGKSYEQYF	TGTGCCAGCAGCTTATCAAAGGAAGGACTAGCGGGAAAGTCGTACGAGCAGTACTTC
TRBV5-4	once	TRBJ2-1	TRBD2	CASSSSSGRGEQFF	TGTGCCAGCAGCTCAAGTAGCGGGAGGGGTGAGCAGTTCTTC
TRBV29-1	.	TRBJ2-1	TRBD2	CSVEASGRPAGNEQFF	TGCAGCGTTGAGGCTAGCGGGAGGCCAGCGGGCAATGAGCAGTTCTTC
TRBV6-6	.	TRBJ1-1	TRBD1	CASSNRGANTEAFF	TGTGCCAGCAGTAACAGGGGCGCAAACACTGAAGCTTTCTTT
TRBV9	.	TRBJ1-1	TRBD1	CASSPGQRNTEAFF	TGTGCCAGCAGCCCGGGACAGAGGAACACTGAAGCTTTCTTT